Below, 25 T cell receptor beta chains from the same sample are listed, as sequenced in a study of T-cell memory formation after mild COVID-19. In TCRdb, the 5' RACE reads were re-called with MiXCR into one record per CDR3 protein. This repertoire shows around 320,000 distinct CDR3 sequences, just under 20% found once; its top ten account for under 25%. The sequencing input was PBMCs or a T cell subset sorted from them (not recorded which). The origin of the receptors is a man in his late teens or twenties who had mild COVID-19 (a few samples of this study predate the infection). Cell type and time point are not known.

The chain has TRBV5-6 and TRBJ2-3, with 8 bases aligning to TRBD2. V lost 5 bases and J lost 8; bases outside the gene matches: 10. The CDR3 extends over 14 amino acids. Germline loops: CDR1 SGHDT, CDR2 YYEEEE. The DNA of the CDR3 is TGTGCCAGCAGTCCGTATTCGGGGGGGCCTACGCAGTATTTT. The encoded protein is CASSPYSGGPTQYF.

Only a few counts were recorded for this clonotype. The gene calls are TRBV4-3 and TRBJ1-4; D call uncertain. Trimming left V 0 bases short and J 3 bases short, with 2 bases between. CDR1 and CDR2 (germline): LGHNA, YSLEER. The CDR3 is 13 residues long. The CDR3 nucleotides read TGCGCCAGCAGCCAAGACCCTAATGAAAAACTGTTTTTT. Translated: CASSQDPNEKLFF.

Here the CDR3 reads CASSLSAMSYNSPLHF. For the CDR3, the DNA is TGTGCCAGCAGCTTGTCGGCTATGTCCTATAATTCACCCCTCCACTTT. V and J are TRBV7-9 and TRBJ1-6; D gene unclear. The CDR3 contains 16 residues. Germline loops: CDR1 SEHNR, CDR2 FQNEAQ (reference sequence). Trimming shortened V by 3 bases and J by 1 base, and 10 bases separated the two germline ends.

The V and J genes are TRBV11-2 and TRBJ2-1; D is ambiguous. Germline CDR1 reads SGHAT; CDR2 reads FQNNGV. The V end was cut by 2 bases, the J end by 2 bases, with 10 bases between. This CDR3 comprises 15 residues. This chain's CDR3 is CASSLLWKTYNEQFF. CDR3 coding DNA: TGTGCCAGCAGCTTACTTTGGAAAACCTACAATGAGCAGTTCTTC.

The chain uses TRBV7-2 and TRBJ2-3; D call uncertain. The germline V gene encodes CDR1 SGHTA and CDR2 FQGNSA. Trimming cost V 7 bases and J 4 bases, with 9 bases left between them. The CDR3 sequence is 12 residues long. CDR3 sequence reads: CASISWADTQYF. Written as DNA, the CDR3 is TGTGCCAGCATCTCGTGGGCAGATACGCAGTATTTT.

This clonotype turned up a few times. The chain combines TRBV19 with TRBJ1-1; unclear D gene. Germline V gene sequence: CDR1 LNHDA, CDR2 SQIVND (reference sequence). The CDR3 has 13 amino acids. V lost 7 bases, J lost 2 bases, and 11 bases lay in between. CDR3 loop: CASNGLYNTEAFF. CDR3 DNA sequence: TGTGCCAGTAACGGGTTATACAACACTGAAGCTTTCTTT.

A few counts support this clonotype. The chain employs TRBV5-6 and TRBJ1-2, with D perhaps TRBD1 (6 bases). CDR1 and CDR2 (germline): SGHDT, YYEEEE. V lost 3 bases and J lost 13, with 13 bases in between. This CDR3 contains 11 residues. Here the CDR3 DNA reads TGTGCCAGCAGCTCATGGACAGTCCTCACCTTC. Encoded protein: CASSSWTVLTF.

The V and J genes are TRBV6-2 or TRBV6-3 and TRBJ2-5; unclear D gene. CDR1 is MNHEY, CDR2 SVGEGT, per germline. The CDR3 sequence is 14 residues long. The V gene lost 7 bases and the J gene lost 2 bases, with 14 bases spanning the gap. CDR3 amino acids: CASTPMKGQETQYF. CDR3 bases: TGTGCCAGCACTCCTATGAAGGGTCAAGAGACCCAGTACTTC.

This clonotype came up a few times. The chain combines TRBV9 with TRBJ2-3, with D tentatively TRBD2 (6 bases). CDR1 is SGDLS and CDR2 is YYNGEE in the germline V gene. V was shortened by 4 bases and J by 2 bases, with 14 bases between the two germline ends. The CDR3 loop spans 15 amino acids. The CDR3 loop reads CASSPGPGVTDTQYF. In DNA, the CDR3 is TGTGCCAGCAGCCCCGGCCCGGGGGTCACAGATACGCAGTATTTT.

The chain recombines TRBV29-1 with TRBJ2-5; D tentatively fits TRBD1 or TRBD2 (6 bases each). V dropped 5 bases and J dropped 5 bases, with 21 bases sitting between them. CDR1 is SQVTM and CDR2 is ANQGSEA in the germline V gene. The CDR3 loop spans 15 amino acids. As DNA, the CDR3 is TGCAGCGTTCGCTGGGGGGCGGTCGGTACCGAGACCCAGTACTTC. It specifies CSVRWGAVGTETQYF.

The chain has TRBV7-2 and TRBJ1-1; the match to TRBD1 covers 10 bases. There are 15 residues in the CDR3. Germline V gene data show CDR1 as SGHTA and CDR2 as FQGNSA. V was clipped by 5 bases and J by 5 bases; unmatched bases: 8. The CDR3 bases are TGTGCCAGCAGCCCCGCGGGGACAGGGGTGACTGAAGCTTTCTTT. Its translation: CASSPAGTGVTEAFF.

This clonotype has just a few counts. The gene calls are TRBV7-6 and TRBJ2-7; D might be TRBD1 (6 bases). The germline V gene has CDR1 SGHVS and CDR2 FNYEAQ. This CDR3 is built from 13 residues. V gave up 3 bases and J gave up 5 bases, with 11 bases separating them. This chain's CDR3 is CASSFGRGNEQYF. The CDR3 nucleotides read TGTGCCAGCAGCTTTGGCAGGGGCAACGAGCAGTACTTC.

The chain joins TRBV3-1 to TRBJ2-5; 12 bases are shared with TRBD2. Germline CDR1 reads LGHDT; CDR2 reads YNNKEL (reference sequence). This CDR3 has 16 residues. V lost 4 bases, J lost 5 bases, and 8 bases stayed unmatched. CDR3 protein: CASSRRASGGVETQYF. In nucleotides, the CDR3 is TGTGCCAGCAGCCGACGGGCTAGCGGGGGGGTGGAGACCCAGTACTTC.

The V and J genes are TRBV4-3 and TRBJ1-6, with TRBD1 matching over 7 bases. Germline V gene data show CDR1 as LGHNA and CDR2 as YSLEER. V was pared by 3 bases and J by 7 bases, with 24 bases of the junction left unmatched. CDR3 length: 21 amino acids. CDR3: CASSHLRQGPSIGHRNSPLHF. The CDR3 region has the DNA TGCGCCAGCAGCCACCTTAGACAGGGTCCGTCGATCGGGCATCGGAATTCACCCCTCCACTTT.

This clonotype was seen a handful of times. This chain links TRBV5-1 with TRBJ2-3; 8 positions match TRBD2. This CDR3 spans 16 amino acids. CDR1 SGHRS and CDR2 YFSETQ come from the germline V gene. Germline trimming cut 6 bases from V and 6 bases from J; bases unmatched to any gene: 15. The CDR3 nucleotides are TGCGCCAGCACTACGGGACTAGGATTTGGGTTGGATACGCAGTATTTT. This translates into CASTTGLGFGLDTQYF.

This clonotype was found many times. The V call is TRBV5-5, the J call TRBJ2-3; D may be TRBD1 or TRBD2 (5 bases each). Germline lookup yields CDR1 SGHKS and CDR2 YYEKEE (reference sequence). The germline V and J ends were trimmed by 4 bases and 3 bases, with 6 bases remaining between them. CDR3 length: 12 amino acids. The DNA for the CDR3 is TGTGCCAGCAGCGAGGGGACAGATACGCAGTATTTT. Protein: CASSEGTDTQYF.

This clonotype was picked up a small number of times. V gene TRBV10-3 combines with J gene TRBJ2-5, with D hard to call. Deletions cut 9 bases from V and 5 bases from J, with 10 bases between. CDR1 is ENHRY and CDR2 is SYGVKD in the germline V gene. The CDR3 covers 11 residues. The CDR3 nucleotides read TGTGCCATGGGTCTCCCGGAGACCCAGTACTTC. Translation: CAMGLPETQYF.

The table lists this clonotype with a few counts. The rearrangement joins TRBV18 to TRBJ1-5, with D uncertain. Per the germline V gene, CDR1 is KGHSH and CDR2 is LQKENI. V dropped 3 bases and J dropped 2 bases, with 8 bases sitting between them. CDR3 size: 14 residues. In DNA, the CDR3 is TGTGCCAGCTCACCTCGAAGGGGCAATCAGCCCCAGCATTTT. This gives the protein CASSPRRGNQPQHF.

The chain joins TRBV7-9 to TRBJ2-3; D uncertain. Germline CDR1 is SEHNR and CDR2 is FQNEAQ (reference sequence). Deletions cut 6 bases from V and 1 base from J, with 2 bases between. CDR3 length: 11 amino acids. The CDR3 loop reads CASRGTDTQYF. CDR3 nucleotides: TGTGCCAGCAGGGGCACAGATACGCAGTATTTT. Drawing the rest from reference TRBV7-9 and TRBJ2-3, the complete variable domain is DTGVSQNPRHKITKRGQNVTFRCDPISEHNRLYWYRQTLGQGPEFLTYFQNEAQLEKSRLLSDRFSAERPKGSFSTLEIQRTEQGDSAMYLCASRGTDTQYFGPGTRLTVL.

This clonotype was recorded at least ten times. The chain couples TRBV6-5 to TRBJ2-3; D tentatively reads TRBD1 or TRBD2 (6 bases each). The CDR3 is 18 residues long. V shed 2 bases and J shed 5 bases, with 23 bases lying between them. The germline V gene has CDR1 MNHEY and CDR2 SVGAGI. The CDR3 coding sequence is TGTGCCAGCAGTTACATTGGGGGGAGAGGGGGGAAATTAGATACGCAGTATTTT. This sequence encodes CASSYIGGRGGKLDTQYF.

This chain joins TRBV5-1 and TRBJ2-5; maybe TRBD2 (7 bases). CDR3 length: 14 residues. The V end lost 7 bases, the J end lost 4 bases, and 17 bases lay between the germline ends. Germline V lookup: CDR1 SGHRS, CDR2 YFSETQ. This chain's CDR3 is CASGSPGGGETQYF. As DNA, the CDR3 is TGCGCCAGCGGCTCCCCGGGGGGCGGAGAGACCCAGTACTTC.

The chain couples TRBV4-3 to TRBJ1-6, with no clear D. CDR1 is LGHNA, CDR2 YSLEER, per germline. Trimming stripped 4 bases from V and 3 bases from J, with 10 bases between. This CDR3 is built from 15 residues. The CDR3, as DNA: TGCGCCAGCAGCCCAGACCGGGACTATAATTCACCCCTCCACTTT. This gives the protein CASSPDRDYNSPLHF.

The V gene is TRBV6-5, the J gene TRBJ1-6, with 9 bases that match TRBD1. V was pared by 4 bases and J by 9 bases, with 1 base of the junction left unmatched. Germline V gene data show CDR1 as MNHEY and CDR2 as SVGAGI. The CDR3 length is 13 residues. The CDR3 loop is CASSSQGASPLHF. CDR3 nucleotides: TGTGCCAGCAGTTCACAGGGGGCTTCACCCCTCCACTTT.

The gene calls are TRBV20-1 and TRBJ2-3, with 8 bases aligning to TRBD2. Trimming removed 6 bases from V and 2 bases from J; junction bases left unmatched: 13. The CDR3 is made up of 16 amino acids. Germline assignment: CDR1 DFQATT and CDR2 SNEGSKA (reference sequence). In DNA, the CDR3 is TGCAGTGCCGAAGGTCGGTCTAGCGGGTCCACAGATACGCAGTATTTT. Translating it yields CSAEGRSSGSTDTQYF.

This clonotype appeared a few times. This chain uses TRBV5-1 with TRBJ2-1, with no clear D. Trimming cost V 1 base and J 3 bases, with 5 bases left between them. The CDR3 runs to 13 residues. The germline V gene encodes CDR1 SGHRS and CDR2 YFSETQ. CDR3 sequence (DNA): TGCGCCAGCAGCTTGAACAGCTACAATGAGCAGTTCTTC. Amino acid sequence: CASSLNSYNEQFF.